One T cell receptor (beta chain) is described in this entry. The antigen remains undetermined. This record belongs to a study of cytomegalovirus exposure and HLA in healthy donors. On the study more broadly: Early release data held some 79 million unique TCRs from HLA-typed donors. Study-level points and caveats: Among the most significant clusters, several appeared linked to common viral pathogens in a later analysis.

Germline CDR1 is LNHDA and CDR2 is SQIVND (reference sequence). The V and J ends lost 6 bases and 2 bases respectively, with 9 bases between them. This CDR3 contains 13 residues. Use of 60 Vbeta and 13 Jbeta primers characterized the PCR. Profiled with immunoSEQ multiplex PCR; TCRdb holds only in-frame clones, not every one. Here the sample spans 25,000 to 35,000 clones, around 60% being singletons. The rearrangement uses TRBV19 and TRBJ2-3, with TRBD1 as a possible D gene (6 bases). The sample taken for sequencing was PBMCs. The TCR was taken from a man over 45 in good health and CMV-seropositive. The CDR3 region has the DNA TGTGCCAGTAGGGGGGCCAACACAGATACGCAGTATTTT. It specifies CASRGANTDTQYF.